This T cell receptor (beta chain) was captured in a study of blood T cell repertoires in COVID-19. The junction had 12 bases not matched to a gene; V was cut back by 4 bases and J by 5 bases. The germline V gene encodes CDR1 PRHDT and CDR2 FYEKMQ (reference sequence). The CDR3 contains 18 residues. Using immunoSEQ multiplex PCR, the repertoire was profiled, and TCRdb retains in-frame clones only, with some absent. Seen here are 240,000 or so clones, over 80% observed once, and the top ten hold roughly 2%. This chain links TRBV13 with TRBJ2-3, with 13 nucleotides matching TRBD2. This TCR was sampled from a man aged 25 to 45 who had recovered from COVID-19. The specimen was peripheral blood. CDR3 coding DNA: TGTGCCAGCAGCTCCCTGACCCGACTAGCGGGGGGAATAGATACGCAGTATTTT. Its translation is CASSSLTRLAGGIDTQYF.